This record concerns one T cell receptor (beta chain) sequence. The data stem from a study of blood T cell repertoires in COVID-19. Looking at the study overall: From the United States, Italy and Spain came samples of acute and convalescent COVID-19.

This CDR3 is built from 15 residues. Trimming cost V 4 bases and J 1 base, with 13 bases left between them. From germline, CDR1 is MGHDK and CDR2 SYGVNS. Authors' data handling: Amplification with reference gene primers provided the estimates of nucleated cell counts. Only in-frame clones appear in the TCRdb table, and some are missing; sequencing was by immunoSEQ multiplex PCR. D and trimming come from the DNA, and the V and J calls and clone size come from that table. The repertoire has around 200,000 clones, over 75% of them found once; the top ten carry about 4.8%. The TCR was taken from a man aged 50 or older with acute or convalescent COVID-19. Sequencing was carried out using peripheral blood. The chain joins TRBV25-1 to TRBJ1-1; weak D call: TRBD1 (6 bases). In DNA form, the CDR3 reads TGTGCCAGCAGTGTACTTGGGGGCCAGAACACTGAAGCTTTCTTT. Translating it yields CASSVLGGQNTEAFF.